This TCR beta chain was sequenced in a study of blood T cells in healthy people across ages. Whole-study results and caveats: As naive T cell percentage varied, TCR beta diversity correlated strongly with it. The fall in TCR beta diversity per million T cells was roughly linear with age.

CDR3 length equals 17 residues. The V gene's germline CDR1 is SEHNR and CDR2 FQNEAQ (reference sequence). Trimming removed 5 bases at V and 5 bases at J, with 24 bases between. This clonotype was found a few times. Its matching antigen is unknown. It was with a sample-barcoded 5' primer and a J-beta primer mix that a second PCR of roughly 7 to 12 cycles was run. Tags on each cDNA molecule came from a template-switch adaptor with 12 random nucleotides. TCRdb re-derived calls from the 5' RACE reads in MiXCR, one entry per CDR3 protein. The repertoire holds 650,000 to 1,000,000 distinct CDR3 sequences, with roughly 40% as singletons.

Sequencing was performed on blood. The chain has TRBV7-9 and TRBJ1-1, with D possibly being TRBD1 (5 bases). This TCR derives from a man aged 18 to 29 in good health. The CDR3 DNA is TGTGCCAGCAGCCCACGTATAGGTCGTCGGGGGGATACTGAAGCTTTCTTT. Translating gives CASSPRIGRRGDTEAFF.